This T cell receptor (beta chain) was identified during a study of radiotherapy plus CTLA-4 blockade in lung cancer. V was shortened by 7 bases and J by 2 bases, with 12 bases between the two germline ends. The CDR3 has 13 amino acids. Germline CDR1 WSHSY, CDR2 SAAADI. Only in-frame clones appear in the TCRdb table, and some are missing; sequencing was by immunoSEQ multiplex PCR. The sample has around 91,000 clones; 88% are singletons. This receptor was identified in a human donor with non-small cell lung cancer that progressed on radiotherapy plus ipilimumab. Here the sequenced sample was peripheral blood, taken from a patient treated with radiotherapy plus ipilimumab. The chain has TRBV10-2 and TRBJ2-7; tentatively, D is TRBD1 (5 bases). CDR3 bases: TGCGCCAGCACTAGACAGTACGCCTACGAGCAGTACTTC. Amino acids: CASTRQYAYEQYF.